This TCR beta chain was obtained from a study of shared clonotypes between healthy human individuals. Sequencing used immunoSEQ multiplex PCR; TCRdb keeps in-frame clones, though not all of them. This table has roughly 1 million clones, about 75% appearing once. The CDR3 spans 15 residues. Trimming at V came to 6 bases and at J to 4 bases, leaving 11 bases not matched to a gene. The V gene's germline CDR1 is MNHNY and CDR2 SVGAGI (reference sequence). This clone was recorded once. Sequencing used memory CD4+ T cells sorted from blood. Described subset: CD45RA-negative fraction. The chain employs TRBV6-6 and TRBJ2-7; TRBD1 agrees at 8 bases. This sequence originates from a man between 18 and 35 years old in good health. The CDR3 spells CASRPGTGGGYEQYF. The CDR3, as DNA: TGTGCCAGCAGGCCCGGGACAGGAGGCGGGTACGAGCAGTACTTC.